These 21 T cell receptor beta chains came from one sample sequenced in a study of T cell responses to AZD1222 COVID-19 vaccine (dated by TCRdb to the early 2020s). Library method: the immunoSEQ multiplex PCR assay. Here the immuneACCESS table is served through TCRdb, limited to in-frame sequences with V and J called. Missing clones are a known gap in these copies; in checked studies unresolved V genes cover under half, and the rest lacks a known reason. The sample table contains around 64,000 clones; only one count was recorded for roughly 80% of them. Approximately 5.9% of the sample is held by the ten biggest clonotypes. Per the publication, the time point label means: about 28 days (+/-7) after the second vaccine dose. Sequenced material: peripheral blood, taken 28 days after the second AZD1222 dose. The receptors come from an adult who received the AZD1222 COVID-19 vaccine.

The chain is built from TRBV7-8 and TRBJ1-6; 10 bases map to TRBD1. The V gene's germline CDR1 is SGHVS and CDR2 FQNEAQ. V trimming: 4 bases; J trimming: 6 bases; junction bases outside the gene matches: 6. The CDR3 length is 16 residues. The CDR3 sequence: CASSSRDRGSNSPLHF. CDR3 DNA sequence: TGTGCCAGCAGCTCCCGGGACAGGGGAAGTAATTCACCCCTCCACTTT.

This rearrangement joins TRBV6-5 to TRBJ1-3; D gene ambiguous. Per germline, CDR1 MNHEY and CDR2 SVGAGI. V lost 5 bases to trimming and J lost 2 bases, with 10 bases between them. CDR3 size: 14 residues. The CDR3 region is CASSPGTAGNTIYF. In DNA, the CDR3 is TGTGCCAGCAGTCCCGGAACCGCTGGAAACACCATATATTTT.

This CDR3 reads CASSSQGIGADTQYF. The CDR3 coding sequence is TGTGCCAGCAGCTCACAGGGAATTGGGGCAGATACGCAGTATTTT. V and J are TRBV13 and TRBJ2-3, with a tentative D call TRBD1 (6 bases). The V end was cut by 4 bases, the J end by 4 bases, with 15 bases between. The germline CDR1 and CDR2 sequences are PRHDT and FYEKMQ (reference sequence). The CDR3 loop spans 15 amino acids.

The CDR3 DNA reads TGTGCCAGCAGCAGCACTAGCGGGGGCCAAGAGACCCAGTACTTC. This encodes CASSSTSGGQETQYF. The chain has TRBV9 and TRBJ2-5; TRBD2 matches 11 bases. The CDR3 is 15 amino acids. Germline V gives CDR1 SGDLS, CDR2 YYNGEE. V dropped 4 bases and J dropped 1; count of bases not matched to a gene: 3.

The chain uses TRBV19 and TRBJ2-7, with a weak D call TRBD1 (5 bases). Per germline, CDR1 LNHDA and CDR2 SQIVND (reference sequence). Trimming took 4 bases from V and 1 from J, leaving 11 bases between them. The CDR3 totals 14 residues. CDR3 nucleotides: TGTGCCAGTAGTAAAGGAACAGGTTCCTACGAGCAGTACTTC. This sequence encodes CASSKGTGSYEQYF.

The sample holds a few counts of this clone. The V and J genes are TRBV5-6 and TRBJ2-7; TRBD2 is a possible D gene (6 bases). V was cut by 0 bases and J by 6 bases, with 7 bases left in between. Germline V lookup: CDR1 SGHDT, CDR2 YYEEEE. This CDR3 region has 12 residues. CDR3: CASSLGRGEQYF. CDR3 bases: TGTGCCAGCAGCTTGGGGCGGGGCGAGCAGTACTTC.

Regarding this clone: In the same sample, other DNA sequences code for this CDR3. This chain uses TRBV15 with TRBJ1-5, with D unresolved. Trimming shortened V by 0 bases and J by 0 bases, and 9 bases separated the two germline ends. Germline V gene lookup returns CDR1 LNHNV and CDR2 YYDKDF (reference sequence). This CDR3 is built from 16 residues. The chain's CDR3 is CATSRDGQASNQPQHF. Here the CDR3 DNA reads TGTGCCACCAGCAGAGACGGGCAGGCTAGCAATCAGCCCCAGCATTTT.

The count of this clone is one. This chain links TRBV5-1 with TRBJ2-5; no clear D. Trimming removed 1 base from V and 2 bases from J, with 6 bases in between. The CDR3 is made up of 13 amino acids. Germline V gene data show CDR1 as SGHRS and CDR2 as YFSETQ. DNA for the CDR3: TGCGCCAGCAGCTTGTCTAGTCAAGAGACCCAGTACTTC. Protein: CASSLSSQETQYF. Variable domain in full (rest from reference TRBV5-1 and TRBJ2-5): KAGVTQTPRYLIKTRGQQVTLSCSPISGHRSVSWYQQTPGQGLQFLFEYFSETQRNKGNFPGRFSGRQFSNSRSEMNVSTLELGDSALYLCASSLSSQETQYFGPGTRLLVL.

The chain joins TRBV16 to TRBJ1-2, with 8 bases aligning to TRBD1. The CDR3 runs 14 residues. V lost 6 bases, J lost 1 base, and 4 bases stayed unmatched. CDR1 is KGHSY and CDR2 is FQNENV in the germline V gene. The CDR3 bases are TGTGCCAGCAGACGGGACAGGCTTAACTATGGCTACACCTTC. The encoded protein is CASRRDRLNYGYTF.

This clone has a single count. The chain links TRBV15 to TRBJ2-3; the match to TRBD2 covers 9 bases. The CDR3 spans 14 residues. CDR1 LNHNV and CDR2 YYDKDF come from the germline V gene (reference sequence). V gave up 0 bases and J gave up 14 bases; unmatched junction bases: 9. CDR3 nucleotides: TGTGCCACCAGCAGAGATGTACGGACTAGCGATCGGTATTTT. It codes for CATSRDVRTSDRYF. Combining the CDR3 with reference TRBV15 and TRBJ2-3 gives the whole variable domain DAMVIQNPRYQVTQFGKPVTLSCSQTLNHNVMYWYQQKSSQAPKLLFHYYDKDFNNEADTPDNFQSRRPNTSFCFLDIRSPGLGDTAMYLCATSRDVRTSDRYFGPGTRLTVL.

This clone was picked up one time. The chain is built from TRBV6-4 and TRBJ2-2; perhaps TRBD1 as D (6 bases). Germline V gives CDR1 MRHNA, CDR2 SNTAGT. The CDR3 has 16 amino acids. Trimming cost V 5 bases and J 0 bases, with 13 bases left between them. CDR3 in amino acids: CASSIPGQTNTGELFF. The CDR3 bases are TGTGCCAGCAGTATTCCGGGACAAACGAACACCGGGGAGCTGTTTTTT.

The CDR3 DNA sequence: TGTGCCAGCAGCTTAGCGGTAGGGGGCGAGGATGGCTACACCTTC. It encodes CASSLAVGGEDGYTF. The rearrangement uses TRBV7-9 and TRBJ1-2; 7 nucleotides agree with TRBD1. The CDR3 has 15 residues. Germline CDR1 and CDR2: SEHNR and FQNEAQ (reference sequence). J was trimmed by 6 bases and V by 0 bases; bases with no gene match: 7.

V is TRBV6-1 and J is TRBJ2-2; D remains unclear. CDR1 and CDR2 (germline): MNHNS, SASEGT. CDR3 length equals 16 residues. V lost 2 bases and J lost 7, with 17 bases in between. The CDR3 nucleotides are TGTGCCAGCAGTGAATCCGGGTCAACTCTGGGCGGGGAGCTGTTTTTT. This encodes CASSESGSTLGGELFF.

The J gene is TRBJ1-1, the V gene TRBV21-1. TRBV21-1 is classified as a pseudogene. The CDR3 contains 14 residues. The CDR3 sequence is CASSTREGPTEAFF. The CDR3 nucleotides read TGTGCCAGCAGCACCCGCGAGGGCCCCACTGAAGCTTTCTTT.

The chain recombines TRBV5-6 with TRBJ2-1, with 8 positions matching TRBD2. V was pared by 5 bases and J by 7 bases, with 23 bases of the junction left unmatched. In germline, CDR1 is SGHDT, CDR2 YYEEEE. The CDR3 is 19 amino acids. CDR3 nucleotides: TGTGCCAGCAGACGCCGGCATTGGCGGGGGGCCGCCCAGAAGAATGAGCAGTTCTTC. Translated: CASRRRHWRGAAQKNEQFF.

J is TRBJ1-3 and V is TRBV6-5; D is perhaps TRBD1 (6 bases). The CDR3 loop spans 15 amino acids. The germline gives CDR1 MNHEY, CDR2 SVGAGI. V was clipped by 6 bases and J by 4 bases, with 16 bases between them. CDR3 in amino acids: CASSQPGTYGNTIYF. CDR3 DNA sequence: TGTGCCAGCAGCCAACCTGGGACATACGGAAACACCATATATTTT.

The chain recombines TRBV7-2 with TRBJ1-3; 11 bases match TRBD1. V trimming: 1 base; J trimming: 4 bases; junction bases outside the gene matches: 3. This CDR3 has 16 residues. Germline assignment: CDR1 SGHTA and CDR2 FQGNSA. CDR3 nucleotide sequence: TGTGCCAGCAGCTTAGGGGGGACAGGGGGAGGAAACACCATATATTTT. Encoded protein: CASSLGGTGGGNTIYF.

This CDR3 is CASSLGDRDHGYTF. As DNA, the CDR3 is TGTGCCAGCAGCTTGGGGGACAGGGACCATGGCTACACCTTC. V and J are TRBV7-8 and TRBJ1-2, with 9 bases that match TRBD1. V lost 3 bases and J lost 6; bases outside the gene matches: 5. Germline assignment: CDR1 SGHVS and CDR2 FQNEAQ. The CDR3 runs to 14 residues.

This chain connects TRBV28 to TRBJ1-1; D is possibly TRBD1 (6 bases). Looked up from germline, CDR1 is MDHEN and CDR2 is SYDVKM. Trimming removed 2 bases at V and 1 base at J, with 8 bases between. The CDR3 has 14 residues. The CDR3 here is CASSLGQRNTEAFF. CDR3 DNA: TGTGCCAGCAGTTTAGGACAGCGGAACACTGAAGCTTTCTTT. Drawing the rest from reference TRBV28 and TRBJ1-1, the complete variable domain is DVKVTQSSRYLVKRTGEKVFLECVQDMDHENMFWYRQDPGLGLRLIYFSYDVKMKEKGDIPEGYSVSREKKERFSLILESASTNQTSMYLCASSLGQRNTEAFFGQGTRLTVV.

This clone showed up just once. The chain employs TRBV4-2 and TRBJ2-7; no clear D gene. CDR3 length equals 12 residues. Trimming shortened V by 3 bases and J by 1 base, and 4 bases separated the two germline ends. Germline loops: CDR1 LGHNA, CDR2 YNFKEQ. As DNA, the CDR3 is TGTGCCAGCAGCCAGCCATCCTACGAGCAGTACTTC. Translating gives CASSQPSYEQYF.

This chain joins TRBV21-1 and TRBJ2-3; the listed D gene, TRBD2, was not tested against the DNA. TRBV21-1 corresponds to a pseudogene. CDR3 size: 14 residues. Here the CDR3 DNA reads TGTGCCAACCCTAGCGGGGTAAGCACAGATACGCAGTATTTT. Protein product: CANPSGVSTDTQYF.